These T cell receptor beta chains were read from a single sample in a study of blood T cell repertoires in COVID-19. TCRdb keeps only in-frame clones here, not all; method: immunoSEQ multiplex PCR. Here the sample spans under 500,000 clones, 80% to 90% being singletons. Sequencing input: peripheral blood. All receptors derive from a woman aged 25-40 years with acute or convalescent COVID-19. The CDR3 runs from the conserved cysteine through the conserved F or W. A D gene is named only where the DNA matches it firmly. Size tells how often a clone was seen (once, few, many) or the class of an expanded clone, and some rows leave it out.

>-|TRBD1|TRBV6-2/TRBV6-3|TRBJ1-1
CASSRQGPTEAFF
TGTGCCAGCAGTCGACAGGGACCCACTGAAGCTTTCTTT
>-|-|TRBV7-2|TRBJ1-1
CASRGGGNTEAFF
TGTGCCAGCCGGGGAGGGGGGAACACTGAAGCTTTCTTT
>-|-|TRBV7-3|TRBJ1-1
CASSLDRNTEAFF
TGTGCCAGCAGCCTGGACAGGAACACTGAAGCTTTCTTT
>-|TRBD1|TRBV2|TRBJ2-3
CASTTPGQGGDTQYF
TGTGCCAGCACGACACCGGGACAGGGGGGAGATACGCAGTATTTT
>once|-|TRBV9|TRBJ1-6
CASSVDGEAHYNSPLHF
TGTGCCAGCAGCGTAGACGGGGAGGCTCACTATAATTCACCCCTCCACTTT
>-|TRBD2|TRBV10-3|TRBJ2-7
CATTQGLAAISSYEQYF
TGTGCCACCACCCAAGGACTAGCGGCGATCTCCTCCTACGAGCAGTACTTC
>-|-|TRBV24-1|TRBJ1-2
CATSEGDTPYGYTF
TGTGCCACCAGTGAAGGGGACACGCCTTATGGCTACACCTTC
>once|-|TRBV27|TRBJ2-1
CASSPTRGNEQFF
TGTGCCAGCAGTCCGACCCGGGGGAATGAGCAGTTCTTC
>-|TRBD1|TRBV15|TRBJ1-4
CATSRGTGYELFF
TGTGCCACCAGCAGAGGGACAGGGTATGAACTGTTTTTT
>-|-|TRBV10-2|TRBJ1-1
CASSRDMLNTEAFF
TGCGCCAGCAGCCGAGATATGTTGAACACTGAAGCTTTCTTT
>few|-|TRBV24-1|TRBJ2-5
CATSGALGVETQYF
TGTGCCACCAGTGGGGCGTTGGGTGTAGAGACCCAGTACTTC
>once|-|TRBV19|TRBJ2-2
CASSIGVNTGELFF
TGTGCCAGTAGTATAGGAGTAAACACCGGGGAGCTGTTTTTT
>-|-|TRBV7-6|TRBJ2-5
CASSSSGSSQETQYF
TGTGCCAGCAGCTCCTCTGGTAGCAGCCAAGAGACCCAGTACTTC
>-|TRBD1|TRBV6-6|TRBJ2-7
CASSARDRAPYEQYF
TGTGCCAGCAGTGCCCGGGACAGGGCACCTTACGAGCAGTACTTC
>-|TRBD2|TRBV5-1|TRBJ2-4
CASSLRGLEKIQYF
TGCGCCAGCAGCTTGAGGGGACTAGAGAAAATTCAGTACTTC